This T cell receptor beta chain is drawn from a study of T-cell memory formation after mild COVID-19. Findings and limits, study-wide: Some responding clones appeared in pre-infection memory, suggesting cross-reactive memory joined.

MiXCR was run by TCRdb on the 5' RACE reads, yielding one entry per CDR3 protein. The sample lists about 200,000 distinct CDR3 sequences, over 9% occurring once. The germline V and J ends were trimmed by 2 bases and 7 bases, with 15 bases remaining between them. This CDR3 has 16 residues. Germline V gene data show CDR1 as MNHNY and CDR2 as SVGAGI (reference sequence). This clonotype was recorded a few times. Its specificity is not known. The chain couples TRBV6-6 to TRBJ1-6, with D maybe TRBD1 (5 bases). The origin of this receptor is a man between 18 and 35 years old who had mild COVID-19 (a few samples of this study predate the infection). Cell type and time point are not known. The sample taken for sequencing was PBMCs or a T cell subset sorted from them (not recorded which). The CDR3 spells CASSYLTGTGNSPLHF. In DNA form, the CDR3 reads TGTGCCAGCAGTTACCTTACCGGGACCGGGAATTCACCCCTCCACTTT.